This T cell receptor beta chain was retrieved from a study of OX40 agonist ivuxolimab in advanced cancers. Study background: Age averaged 60 years (range about 20 to 80), and about 86% were male. General study findings and limits: CD4+ and CD8+ blood T cells expanded clonally by week 6 at 0.1 to 3.0 mg/kg.

Some clones are missing from TCRdb's copy, which holds only in-frame ones; the method was immunoSEQ multiplex PCR. Among 85,000 to 100,000 clones, roughly 89% were seen once, and the ten largest hold approximately 0.8%. Concerning this clone: The target antigen is unknown.

The CDR3 is made up of 15 amino acids. Germline CDR1 reads LNHNV; CDR2 reads YYDKDF (reference sequence). V was pared by 0 bases and J by 7 bases, with 10 bases between. The chain is built from TRBV15 and TRBJ1-6, with D possibly being TRBD1 (5 bases). The clonotype was recovered from an adult with an advanced solid tumor such as melanoma, head and neck, liver or kidney cancer. The material was CD4+ or CD8+ T cells sorted from blood, obtained in a trial of the OX40 agonist ivuxolimab. The CDR3 protein is CATSRDRGSNSPLHF. DNA for the CDR3: TGTGCCACCAGCAGAGATCGGGGCAGCAATTCACCCCTCCACTTT.